This T cell receptor (beta chain) was found in a study of blood T cell repertoires in COVID-19. Study as a whole: Acute and convalescent COVID-19 specimens originated in the United States, Italy and Spain. PBMCs, B-cell-depleted T cells, or T cells were the source of the cDNA or gDNA that made up the material.

The CDR3 loop spans 17 amino acids. Germline V gives CDR1 SGHTA, CDR2 FQGNSA. V was clipped by 3 bases and J by 2 bases; unmatched bases: 11. Original processing methods: Amplified reference gene primers provided the basis for estimating nucleated cell counts. Clones were sequenced by immunoSEQ multiplex PCR, and TCRdb holds only the in-frame ones, with some missing. Clone size and V and J calls were adopted from that table, with D and trimming inferred from the DNA. The table has roughly 220,000 clones, roughly 80% seen once. The receptor's source is a woman aged 70 to 79 with acute or convalescent COVID-19. V usage is TRBV7-2 and J usage is TRBJ1-2; 8 bases are a match to TRBD1. Sequenced sample: peripheral blood. CDR3 in amino acids: CASSFTTGQGGNYGYTF. CDR3 nucleotide sequence: TGTGCCAGCAGCTTTACCACAGGACAGGGTGGAAACTATGGCTACACCTTC.